The next 23 T cell receptor beta chains were all read from a single sample in a study of a mutant IDH1 vaccine in newly diagnosed glioma. Sequencing used immunoSEQ multiplex PCR; TCRdb keeps in-frame clones, though not all of them. The sample includes fewer than 50,000 clones, over 85% of them seen just once. As to time point: baseline, week 1 (first vaccination visit). The treatment denotes: pre-vaccination baseline after standard-of-care therapy. The source was PBMCs, collected from a glioma patient treated with radiotherapy, temozolomide or both. These receptors all come from a man aged 18 to 30 with glioma.

V usage is TRBV5-1 and J usage is TRBJ2-1; possible D gene TRBD1, 5 bases. V lost 1 base, J lost 8 bases, and 13 bases lay in between. The CDR3 is 14 residues long. Germline assignment: CDR1 SGHRS and CDR2 YFSETQ. CDR3 protein: CASSLLASRDEQFF. Here the CDR3 DNA reads TGCGCCAGCAGCTTGTTGGCCAGCAGGGATGAGCAGTTCTTC.

The chain uses TRBV15 and TRBJ1-1, with 8 bases fitting TRBD1. Germline V gene data show CDR1 as LNHNV and CDR2 as YYDKDF (reference sequence). The junction had 3 bases not matched to a gene; V was cut back by 2 bases and J by 4 bases. The CDR3 length is 14 residues. The DNA for the CDR3 is TGTGCCACCAGCAGACGACAGGGGACCACTGAAGCTTTCTTT. Amino acid sequence: CATSRRQGTTEAFF.

The genes are TRBV9 and TRBJ2-1; 14 positions agree with TRBD2. Germline V gene data show CDR1 as SGDLS and CDR2 as YYNGEE. The CDR3 contains 17 residues. The J segment lost 10 bases and the V segment lost 3 bases, leaving 12 bases of the junction unmatched. CDR3 loop: CASSASRGGLAGAEQFF. Written as DNA, the CDR3 is TGTGCCAGCAGCGCCTCCAGAGGGGGACTAGCGGGAGCAGAGCAGTTCTTC.

The V call is TRBV19, the J call TRBJ1-1; no firm D call. There are 13 residues in the CDR3. V was clipped by 2 bases and J by 0 bases, with 4 bases between them. CDR1 is LNHDA and CDR2 is SQIVND in the germline V gene (reference sequence). The CDR3 DNA reads as TGTGCCAGTAGTATATTGGTGAACACTGAAGCTTTCTTT. Amino acids: CASSILVNTEAFF. Using reference TRBV19 and TRBJ1-1 for the parts outside the CDR3, the full variable domain is DGGITQSPKYLFRKEGQNVTLSCEQNLNHDAMYWYRQDPGQGLRLIYYSQIVNDFQKGDIAEGYSVSREKKESFPLTVTSAQKNPTAFYLCASSILVNTEAFFGQGTRLTVV.

The V and J genes are TRBV28 and TRBJ2-7; 7 positions agree with TRBD1. Per germline, CDR1 MDHEN and CDR2 SYDVKM. The CDR3 sequence is 16 residues long. J lost 1 base, V lost 7 bases, and 13 bases had no gene match. The CDR3 spells CASTSGLGQASYEQYF. The CDR3 DNA sequence: TGTGCCAGCACCTCCGGGCTAGGACAGGCTTCCTACGAGCAGTACTTC.

V and J are TRBV27 and TRBJ1-2; tentative D call: TRBD1 (5 bases). The CDR3 is 13 residues long. Germline CDR1 reads MNHEY; CDR2 reads SMNVEV (reference sequence). Between the trimmed V and J ends, which lost 3 bases and 7 bases, there was a span of 12 bases. CDR3 loop: CASSFRDSGGYTF. The CDR3 DNA reads as TGTGCCAGCAGTTTCAGGGATTCGGGTGGCTACACCTTC.

This sequence joins TRBV28 and TRBJ1-3; 9 positions match TRBD1. This CDR3 spans 17 amino acids. The V segment lost 9 bases and the J segment 2 bases; nucleotides outside the gene matches: 14. In germline, CDR1 is MDHEN, CDR2 SYDVKM. The CDR3 region is CASSGQGPTRTGNTIYF. CDR3 bases: TGTGCCAGTAGTGGACAGGGGCCTACTAGGACTGGAAACACCATATATTTT.

V is TRBV19 and J is TRBJ1-6; no firm D call. The V gene lost 3 bases and the J gene lost 6 bases, with 9 bases spanning the gap. Looked up from germline, CDR1 is LNHDA and CDR2 is SQIVND (reference sequence). The CDR3 sequence is 14 residues long. The CDR3 loop is CASSIGGGNSPLHF. Here the CDR3 DNA reads TGTGCCAGTAGTATTGGTGGTGGTAATTCACCCCTCCACTTT.

The chain combines TRBV29-1 with TRBJ1-1, with 8 bases fitting TRBD1. This CDR3 has 13 residues. After removal of 6 bases from V and 1 base from J, the junction contained 4 bases not matched to a gene. CDR1 is SQVTM and CDR2 is ANQGSEA in the germline V gene. DNA of the CDR3: TGCAGCGTACGACAGGGGTCGAACACTGAAGCTTTCTTT. Protein sequence: CSVRQGSNTEAFF.

The genes are TRBV27 and TRBJ2-7, with D possibly TRBD1 on 6 matching bases. CDR1 and CDR2 (germline): MNHEY, SMNVEV (reference sequence). V was clipped by 1 base and J by 0 bases, with 13 bases between them. This CDR3 spans 16 amino acids. This CDR3 reads CASSLYRDRPSYEQYF. CDR3 nucleotide sequence: TGTGCCAGCAGTTTATACAGGGATAGACCCTCCTACGAGCAGTACTTC.

V usage is TRBV27 and J usage is TRBJ2-7; D is tentatively TRBD1 or TRBD2 (5 bases each). The CDR3 consists of 13 residues. CDR1 is MNHEY, CDR2 SMNVEV, per germline (reference sequence). The germline V and J ends were trimmed by 8 bases and 3 bases, with 14 bases remaining between them. Written as DNA, the CDR3 is TGTGCCAGCGCTGCCGGGACCGGCTACGAGCAGTACTTC. Protein product: CASAAGTGYEQYF.

This clone occurred a few times. The chain recombines TRBV6-5 with TRBJ1-5, with 8 bases identical to TRBD1. The length of the CDR3 is 14 residues. The germline CDR1 and CDR2 sequences are MNHEY and SVGAGI. Germline trimming cut 6 bases from V and 7 bases from J; bases unmatched to any gene: 8. DNA for the CDR3: TGTGCCAGCAGCCCCGACAGGGGAGTACAGCCCCAGCATTTT. It encodes CASSPDRGVQPQHF.

The V call is TRBV30, the J call TRBJ1-5, with TRBD1 as a possible D gene (6 bases). The germline V gene has CDR1 GTSNPN and CDR2 SVGIG (reference sequence). CDR3 length: 15 amino acids. The V end was cut by 0 bases, the J end by 0 bases, with 9 bases between. The CDR3 sequence: CAWSVGGHSNQPQHF. CDR3 DNA: TGTGCCTGGAGTGTGGGGGGCCATAGCAATCAGCCCCAGCATTTT. Complete variable domain (other parts from reference TRBV30 and TRBJ1-5): SQTIHQWPATLVQPVGSPLSLECTVEGTSNPNLYWYRQAAGRGLQLLFYSVGIGQISSEVPQNLSASRPQDRQFILSSKKLLLSDSGFYLCAWSVGGHSNQPQHFGDGTRLSIL.

The chain uses TRBV7-9 and TRBJ1-2; maybe TRBD1 (5 bases). V shed 5 bases and J shed 10 bases, with 20 bases lying between them. The CDR3 is made up of 14 amino acids. Per the germline V gene, CDR1 is SEHNR and CDR2 is FQNEAQ (reference sequence). CDR3 residues: CASSPPTGDPAYTF. The CDR3 DNA reads as TGTGCCAGCAGCCCCCCGACCGGGGACCCGGCCTACACCTTC.

The CDR3 reads CASSWDFANTGELFF. The CDR3 coding sequence is TGCGCCAGCAGCTGGGACTTCGCGAACACCGGGGAGCTGTTTTTT. This chain connects TRBV5-1 to TRBJ2-2, with D perhaps matching TRBD2 (6 bases). Germline-derived CDR1 and CDR2 are SGHRS and YFSETQ. The CDR3 extends over 15 amino acids. Trimming pared 3 bases from V and 0 bases from J, leaving 9 bases between.

The V gene is TRBV28, the J gene TRBJ2-5; a weak D match, TRBD2 (6 bases). Germline V gives CDR1 MDHEN, CDR2 SYDVKM. Trimming left V 5 bases short and J 5 bases short, with 18 bases between. This CDR3 has 15 residues. The CDR3 region is CASSGPRGARETQYF. The CDR3 DNA sequence: TGTGCCAGCAGTGGACCACGCGGGGCCCGGGAGACCCAGTACTTC.

The chain couples TRBV7-2 to TRBJ2-1, with D tentatively TRBD2 (6 bases). V was pared by 1 base and J by 0 bases, with 7 bases between. There are 15 residues in the CDR3. Germline V CDR1 and CDR2: SGHTA, FQGNSA. CDR3 DNA sequence: TGTGCCAGCAGCTTAGGCGGGACCTCCTACAATGAGCAGTTCTTC. Its translation: CASSLGGTSYNEQFF. Based on the CDR3 plus reference TRBV7-2 and TRBJ2-1, the full variable domain is GAGVSQSPSNKVTEKGKDVELRCDPISGHTALYWYRQSLGQGLEFLIYFQGNSAPDKSGLPSDRFSAERTGGSVSTLTIQRTQQEDSAVYLCASSLGGTSYNEQFFGPGTRLTVL.

The gene calls are TRBV30 and TRBJ2-7, with 8 bases identical to TRBD1. The germline CDR1 and CDR2 sequences are GTSNPN and SVGIG (reference sequence). Germline trimming cut 0 bases from V and 1 base from J; bases unmatched to any gene: 11. The length of the CDR3 is 17 residues. The CDR3 nucleotides are TGTGCCTGGAGTGTCCACCCGTCGACAGGGGTATCCTACGAGCAGTACTTC. It specifies CAWSVHPSTGVSYEQYF.

The chain combines TRBV2 with TRBJ1-1; D perhaps matches TRBD1 (5 bases). The V gene's germline CDR1 is SNHLY and CDR2 FYNNEI. Trimming stripped 7 bases from V and 4 bases from J, with 16 bases between. This CDR3 has 14 amino acids. This CDR3 reads CASKRDSPGTEAFF. CDR3 sequence (DNA): TGTGCCAGCAAGAGGGACTCACCCGGCACTGAAGCTTTCTTT.

V gene TRBV29-1 combines with J gene TRBJ1-2, with D tentatively TRBD1 (5 bases). The germline V gene has CDR1 SQVTM and CDR2 ANQGSEA. V lost 5 bases and J lost 4, with 11 bases in between. The CDR3 length is 12 residues. CDR3 sequence: CSVQGTTYGYTF. The CDR3 DNA follows: TGCAGCGTTCAGGGAACAACCTATGGCTACACCTTC.

V is TRBV29-1 and J is TRBJ2-3, with 7 nucleotides matching TRBD2. The CDR3 sequence is 13 residues long. V lost 8 bases and J lost 2; bases outside the gene matches: 7. CDR1 and CDR2 (germline): SQVTM, ANQGSEA. The CDR3 region is CSLGLHDTDTQYF. CDR3 DNA sequence: TGCAGCTTGGGACTACACGACACAGATACGCAGTATTTT.

This clone was picked up a small number of times. This sequence joins TRBV6-5 and TRBJ1-4; 9 bases match TRBD1. The CDR3 sequence is 15 residues long. Germline V gene sequence: CDR1 MNHEY, CDR2 SVGAGI. V lost 6 bases to trimming and J lost 5 bases; unmatched junction nucleotides: 7. Written as DNA, the CDR3 is TGTGCCAGCAGGGGACAGGGTGGAACGAATGAAAAACTGTTTTTT. This translates into CASRGQGGTNEKLFF.

This clone was observed a few times. The CDR3 region has the DNA TGTGCCTGGAGTGTAGTCCGGGGGAAGGCCGGAACTGAAGCTTTCTTT. This sequence encodes CAWSVVRGKAGTEAFF. This rearrangement joins TRBV30 to TRBJ1-1; D is perhaps TRBD1 (5 bases). CDR1 is GTSNPN, CDR2 SVGIG, per germline (reference sequence). CDR3 length: 16 residues. The V end was cut by 0 bases, the J end by 5 bases, with 19 bases between.